The present T cell receptor beta chain was sequenced within a study of shared clonotypes between healthy human individuals. As to this clone: As yet, its antigen is unknown.

As defined, naive CD8 cells were CD45RO-negative and positively selected for CCR7, with terminally differentiated effector memory CD45RA+ cells excluded. HIV-negative, healthy adults without recent acute infections or vaccinations were the donors. Findings and caveats of the study: Estimated richness values were generally larger in naive subsets than in memory subsets. Generation of non-shared clonotypes was less probable than generation of clonotypes shared by all four donors.

The assay was immunoSEQ multiplex PCR, and TCRdb's table has in-frame clones only and misses some. The sample holds about 2 million clones, about 95% seen once. The CDR3 length is 14 residues. Trimming took 0 bases from V and 4 from J, leaving 9 bases between them. CDR1 MGHRA and CDR2 YSYEKL come from the germline V gene. Material for sequencing was naive CD8+ T cells sorted from blood. The V and J genes are TRBV4-1 and TRBJ1-1; D is possibly TRBD1 (6 bases). This sequence was found in a man between 18 and 29 years old in good health. The CDR3 loop is CASSQDGGPTEAFF. For the CDR3, the DNA is TGCGCCAGCAGCCAAGATGGGGGGCCCACTGAAGCTTTCTTT.